This T cell receptor (beta chain) was observed in a study of T cells in localized non-small cell lung cancer. Whole-study findings and limits: Longer overall survival was seen with higher T cell density measured in blood. Heterogeneity within the tumor remains possible, as just one region underwent sequencing.

In its sample, this clone was seen a few times. Its antigen is undetermined. V was pared by 4 bases and J by 7 bases, with 10 bases between. The CDR3 runs 13 residues. Germline loops: CDR1 MGHDK, CDR2 SYGVNS. Some clones are missing from TCRdb's copy, which holds only in-frame ones; the method was immunoSEQ multiplex PCR. The profile covers roughly 76,000 clones, with around 80% appearing a single time and 19% taken by the ten largest. The starting material was PBMCs, obtained before any cancer treatment. The chain joins TRBV25-1 to TRBJ2-2; D is ambiguous. This TCR was recovered from a man aged 40 to 69 with stage II squamous cell lung carcinoma. CDR3 nucleotides: TGTGCCAGCAGTGTCCCAGCCGGCGGGGAGCTGTTTTTT. It codes for CASSVPAGGELFF.